Included here is one TCR beta chain sequence, with context. Its antigen is not identified. Making TCR cDNA involved 5'RACE template switching, which added UMIs and a universal primer site. TCRdb independently ran MiXCR on the 5' RACE reads; one entry per CDR3 protein. The sample includes 300,000 to 350,000 distinct CDR3 sequences, roughly 7.5% of them seen just once. With 0 bases clipped from V and 5 bases from J, the junction kept 12 bases outside the gene matches. This CDR3 spans 17 amino acids. Germline loops: CDR1 LGHDT, CDR2 YNNKEL (reference sequence). This sample is drawn from a study of T cells after yellow fever vaccination. The wider study: Low-cell-number fractions underwent preparation using SMART-Seq v4 Ultra Low Input. General study points: Sorted repertoires could include abundant contaminating clonotypes from bulk cells. Once the booster was given, most primary-vaccination clones reappeared, at about 96% for CD4 and 88% for CD8.

This chain connects TRBV3-1 to TRBJ2-7; 8 bases map to TRBD1. The sample here was PBMCs, taken roughly seven weeks after the first yellow fever vaccination. This TCR derives from a young man who received the YFV17D yellow fever vaccine. CDR3 coding DNA: TGTGCCAGCAGCCAAGACCCCCGACAGGGGAGGAAGGACGAGCAGTACTTC. Its translation: CASSQDPRQGRKDEQYF.